Below are 14 T cell receptor beta chains sequenced from a single sample in a study of T cells after somatic rescue of genetic block. TCRdb's copy holds only in-frame clones and misses some; the assay was immunoSEQ multiplex PCR. The sample has around 100,000 clones, just over 90% seen once. The specimen sequenced was peripheral blood mononuclear cells (PBMCs). These receptors all come from a young woman.

The chain uses TRBV2 and TRBJ1-6, with TRBD1 matching over 7 bases. CDR1 is SNHLY and CDR2 is FYNNEI in the germline V gene. The junction had 2 bases not matched to a gene; V was cut back by 1 base and J by 5 bases. This CDR3 spans 15 amino acids. The CDR3 nucleotides read TGTGCCAGCAGTGAAGAGGGGGCACATAATTCACCCCTCCACTTT. Its protein product is CASSEEGAHNSPLHF. Variable domain in full (rest from reference TRBV2 and TRBJ1-6): EPEVTQTPSHQVTQMGQEVILRCVPISNHLYFYWYRQILGQKVEFLVSFYNNEISEKSEIFDDQFSVERPDGSNFTLKIRSTKLEDSAMYFCASSEEGAHNSPLHFGNGTRLTVT.

Comment on this clone: One base away lies a much larger clone, so this may be a sequencing read error. This rearrangement joins TRBV6-5 to TRBJ1-3, with D unclear. The CDR3 has 14 amino acids. V was clipped by 0 bases and J by 4 bases, with 7 bases between them. Germline CDR1 reads MNHEY; CDR2 reads SVGAGI. CDR3 in DNA: TGTGCCAGCAGTTACTCTGCATGGGGAAACACCATATATTTT. It is translated as CASSYSAWGNTIYF.

The rearrangement joins TRBV7-3 to TRBJ1-4; maybe TRBD1 (6 bases). Trimming shortened V by 0 bases and J by 5 bases, and 10 bases separated the two germline ends. Germline assignment: CDR1 SGHTA and CDR2 FQGTGA. This CDR3 region has 15 residues. The CDR3 nucleotides are TGTGCCAGCAGCTTAACAGGGGGAGGAAATGAAAAACTGTTTTTT. It codes for CASSLTGGGNEKLFF.

The chain is built from TRBV7-3 and TRBJ2-3; tentatively, D is TRBD1 or TRBD2 (5 bases each). Per germline, CDR1 SGHTA and CDR2 FQGTGA. The CDR3 runs to 15 residues. Trimming stripped 0 bases from V and 8 bases from J, with 15 bases between. The CDR3 loop reads CASSLTGTRGVTQYF. The DNA for the CDR3 is TGTGCCAGCAGCTTAACAGGCACGAGGGGTGTTACGCAGTATTTT.

The chain joins TRBV2 to TRBJ2-1; 8 bases map to TRBD2. V shed 6 bases, J shed 3 bases, and the junction held 4 bases outside the gene matches. CDR3 length: 14 amino acids. Looked up from germline, CDR1 is SNHLY and CDR2 is FYNNEI. CDR3: CASSERGIYNEQFF. DNA for the CDR3: TGTGCCAGCAGCGAGCGGGGGATCTACAATGAGCAGTTCTTC.

This clone was seen only once. The gene calls are TRBV6-1 and TRBJ2-1; D is undetermined. This CDR3 is built from 13 residues. Germline lookup yields CDR1 MNHNS and CDR2 SASEGT. V was pared by 6 bases and J by 10 bases, with 16 bases between. Here the CDR3 reads CASRGAPSREQFF. As DNA, the CDR3 is TGTGCCAGCAGAGGAGCACCCAGCCGGGAGCAGTTCTTC.

The V and J genes are TRBV12-5 and TRBJ1-6; D is unresolved. This CDR3 has 16 residues. Germline CDR1 LGHNT, CDR2 FRNRAP. The ends were cut back, 2 bases at V and 0 bases at J, with 8 bases in the middle. The DNA for the CDR3 is TGTGCTAGTGGTTTGACTGGGAGCTCCTATAATTCACCCCTCCACTTT. It specifies CASGLTGSSYNSPLHF.

V is TRBV7-2 and J is TRBJ1-1; perhaps TRBD1 as D (5 bases). V was pared by 5 bases and J by 0 bases, with 10 bases between. CDR3 length: 14 amino acids. Per germline, CDR1 SGHTA and CDR2 FQGNSA. DNA of the CDR3: TGTGCCAGCAGCCAACAGGTCATGAACACTGAAGCTTTCTTT. It yields the protein CASSQQVMNTEAFF.

V gene TRBV7-2 combines with J gene TRBJ1-2, with unresolved D. This CDR3 region has 14 residues. Germline assignment: CDR1 SGHTA and CDR2 FQGNSA. Trimming left V 0 bases short and J 3 bases short, with 8 bases between. The CDR3 DNA reads TGTGCCAGCAGCTTAGCAGGGTTAGACTATGGCTACACCTTC. This codes for CASSLAGLDYGYTF.

This sequence joins TRBV20-1 and TRBJ1-2; D gene unclear. This CDR3 comprises 11 residues. V lost 1 base and J 7 bases, leaving 7 bases between the germline ends. Germline V gives CDR1 DFQATT, CDR2 SNEGSKA (reference sequence). For the CDR3, the DNA is TGCAGTGCTAGAGTCCCGGGTGGCTACACCTTC. This gives the protein CSARVPGGYTF.

This chain uses TRBV6-6 with TRBJ1-1; D is possibly TRBD1 (5 bases). The germline V and J ends were trimmed by 3 bases and 1 base, with 9 bases remaining between them. This CDR3 contains 14 residues. Germline CDR1 and CDR2: MNHNY and SVGAGI (reference sequence). CDR3 protein: CASSYLGQNTEAFF. The CDR3 DNA reads as TGTGCCAGCAGTTATTTAGGACAGAACACTGAAGCTTTCTTT.

The chain employs TRBV5-1 and TRBJ2-7; 8 bases match TRBD1. The CDR3 sequence is 13 residues long. CDR1 and CDR2 (germline): SGHRS, YFSETQ. The J segment lost 6 bases and the V segment lost 0 bases, leaving 2 bases of the junction unmatched. The chain's CDR3 is CASSLGQGFEQYF. The CDR3 coding sequence is TGCGCCAGCAGCTTGGGACAGGGGTTCGAGCAGTACTTC.

The V call is TRBV11-1, the J call TRBJ2-6, with D perhaps TRBD1 (5 bases). Germline loops: CDR1 SGHAT, CDR2 FQDESV (reference sequence). The germline V and J ends were trimmed by 4 bases and 1 base, with 11 bases remaining between them. The CDR3 loop spans 16 amino acids. In DNA, the CDR3 is TGTGCCAGCAGCTCACTCTCAGGGTCTGGGGCCAACGTCCTGACTTTC. It encodes CASSSLSGSGANVLTF.

The chain recombines TRBV29-1 with TRBJ2-3, with D tentatively TRBD1 (5 bases). This CDR3 region has 11 residues. Looked up from germline, CDR1 is SQVTM and CDR2 is ANQGSEA. V dropped 5 bases and J dropped 6 bases, with 9 bases sitting between them. CDR3 in amino acids: CSVHQGDTQYF. Here the CDR3 DNA reads TGCAGCGTTCATCAGGGTGATACGCAGTATTTT.